This entry is about one T cell receptor (beta chain). Its matching antigen is unknown. The data belong to a study of T cells expressing NK-cell markers. The study's findings and limits: Dominant NKG2C+ clonotypes accounted for roughly 1.0-8% of CD8+ T cells in about six donors.

With the 5' RACE reads reprocessed, TCRdb shows one record per CDR3 protein and no DNA. The sample features 400,000 to 550,000 distinct CDR3 sequences, with 6% to 9.5% in its top ten. The V gene's germline CDR1 is MNHNS and CDR2 SASEGT. The CDR3 length is 16 residues. This receptor was identified in a woman between 18 and 69 years old in good health. The sequenced material came from blood T cells: a sorted CD56 or NKG2C T cell subset, CD4+ or CD8+ T cells, or bulk PBMC T cells (not recorded which). The rearrangement links TRBV6-1 to TRBJ2-5; TCRdb lists TRBD2, though no DNA is available to test this call. The CDR3 region is CASSSGRGGRRETQYF.